The entry that follows covers one TCR beta chain sequence. The clone's antigen remains unknown. It has no much larger one-base neighbor in the sample; base qualities were not kept. Library construction relied on the immunoSEQ multiplex PCR assay. A mixture of 60 forward primers for TCR Vbeta segments and 13 reverse primers for TCR Jbeta segments was used in the multiplex PCR. Amplification of the CDR3 region of rearranged TCR beta genes was performed with a multiplex PCR assay on genomic DNA. On the Illumina HiSeq System, the amplified TCR beta libraries were sequenced as 87-base-pair reads. From the authors' description of their analysis: A later analysis tallied about 77 million unique TCR beta chains across the 666 repertoires, and approximately 9.9 million of those chains were shared by two or more donors. A nearest-neighbor algorithm error-corrected the raw reads and collapsed the reads into unique sequences, merging closely related sequences to remove PCR and sequencing errors. V, D and J gene segments were assigned by aligning CDR3 sequences to IMGT reference sequences. For a sequence to be retained, at least a six-nucleotide match to both a V gene segment and a J gene segment was required. Rearrangements were classified as productive when the CDR3 lacked stop codons and remained in frame with V and J, and all other rearrangements were classified as non-productive. Following IMGT convention, CDR3 was defined as the stretch from the second conserved V-encoded cysteine to the conserved J-encoded phenylalanine. The earlier analysis of 587 of the donors excluded sequences that lacked an unambiguous match to a single V gene segment. An earlier analysis of a few hundred of the donors called V segments functional above 56.7% productive rearrangements and segregating when the between-donor standard deviation exceeded 5%. A statistical classification framework was built to diagnose cytomegalovirus status from the catalog of TCR beta chain sequences. In a later analysis, V and J genes were assigned by comparing TCR nucleotide sequences against IMGT/GENE-DB human TR gene sequences. In a later analysis, CDR3 sequences and most-parsimonious VDJ recombination scenarios were assigned using the TCRdist pipeline. In a later analysis, each TCR beta chain was defined by its CDR3 amino acid sequence together with its V-gene family, and reads lacking a unique V-gene family were excluded. A later analysis removed roughly 590 highly shared, low-generation-probability nucleotide sequences to deal with suspected cross-contamination and a sequencing artifact. In a later analysis, a clonal expansion index for each public chain was calculated from normalized within-repertoire ranks of inferred template counts. Generation probabilities in a later analysis came from a VDJ recombination model fitted to out-of-frame rearrangements, and those results were checked against IGoR. A later analysis scored TCR-TCR, TCR-HLA and TCR-CMV co-occurrence with hypergeometric tests, applying a repertoire-size bias correction to TCR pairs. In a later analysis, false discovery rates were estimated by permuting HLA or CMV assignments 20 times. A later analysis grouped co-occurring TCRs with DBSCAN, adding TCRdist sequence similarity when clustering within HLA-allele-positive subsets. Repertoires with fewer than 30,000 or more than 120,000 public chains, plus five repertoires with anomalous nucleotide sharing, were excluded from co-occurrence clustering. Imported from immuneACCESS, the table was reduced by TCRdb to in-frame sequences with V and J called. These copies leave out some clones; in studies compared against another copy, an unresolved V gene accounts for under half, and the cause of the remainder is not known. V and J calls plus clone size are reproduced from that table; the DNA served to infer D and trimming. This sample holds approximately 96,000 clones; approximately 79% were observed only once. The ten largest clones take up 1.5% to 2% of the sample.

The data belong to a study of cytomegalovirus exposure and HLA in healthy donors (dated by TCRdb to the late 2010s). With regard to the full study: An earlier analysis of roughly 500 of the donors reported 276 Gb of sequence data and 117 million unique TCR beta sequences from about 179 million T cells. Approximately 300 gigabases of sequencing data and 75 million to 85 million unique TCR sequences made up an early release that covered 640 HLA-typed donors. Of the 398 genotyped donors, less than 85% were placed in the genetic ancestry cluster associated with self-reported Caucasian donors. The study aimed to test whether signatures of past pathogen exposure could be identified by cataloging public T cell receptors. The T cell repertoires of around 730 subjects were profiled by immunosequencing and related to cytomegalovirus serostatus. In addition to the first cohort of 666 subjects, a separate validation cohort of approximately 110 different subjects was used. To predict cytomegalovirus infection status, the study combined high-throughput TCR immunosequencing, statistical association of individual TCRs with disease status, and machine learning. A later analysis re-analyzed previously published TCR beta repertoires from roughly 630 donors and added high-resolution HLA genotyping to study TCR occurrence patterns. In the later analysis, no new phenotypic data were used to find candidate immune exposures; instead, reliance was placed on TCR beta sequences and their occurrence across donors. An earlier analysis of fewer than 750 of the donors used high-throughput TCR beta sequencing to judge whether each TCR beta V gene segment behaved as functional or pseudogenic. Donor age, sex, ethnicity and CMV serostatus were compiled alongside the repertoire data. In a later genetic analysis, genome-wide SNP genotypes for about three fifths of the roughly 670 donors were used, and that subset was treated as a discovery cohort. All discovery cohort repertoires had been generated on a single sequencing platform. Class I and class II HLA loci were covered by the typing at four-digit resolution. Typing coverage differed by locus: A, B, C, DRB1 and DQB1 were typed in about 620-630 donors, DQA1 in 500 to 550, DPA1 in 600 to 610, and DPB1 in 472. Several DR-DQ haplotypes were handled as single units for association and clustering because linkage in the cohort was strong. Among several hundred genotyped donors of the cohort, an average of approximately 220,000 unique TCR beta nucleotide sequences was sequenced per donor, of which about 18% were non-productive. Broad study findings and their caveats: In vitro tests confirmed that a few of the cytomegalovirus-associated TCR beta chains recognize cytomegalovirus antigens. In an earlier analysis of 587 of the donors, most TCR beta V segments appeared in productive rearrangements about 87% or about 30% of the time, broadly matching IMGT annotations. Most TCR sequences were seen in very few donors, while some public TCRs were found in many individuals. In a later analysis, most CMV-associated TCR beta chains were found to appear HLA-restricted, with HLA associations seemingly driven largely by CMV exposure. The sequencing pipeline was judged likely to have produced a cluster of highly shared sequence variants as a technical artifact. The study gave a list of 150 to 200 TCR beta chains associated with cytomegalovirus. A later genetic analysis associated a missense DCLRE1C variant with V-gene and J-gene trimming of TCR beta chains, and an independent cohort replicated the association. Because the 87-base-pair reads could not distinguish some IMGT-functional V segments, including TRBV6-2 and TRBV6-3, those segments were excluded. Compared with the roughly 670-donor mean, donors in an Asian-associated ancestry cluster had fewer N-insertions in productive TCRs, according to a later genetic analysis. Linkage disequilibrium might explain the correlated functional status among segregating V segments, but an unknown experimental factor could not be ruled out. Because HLA typing was unavailable for some donors at each locus, only the typed subset was used in association tests. In a later analysis, the rate of TCR association differed among HLA loci, with DRB1 alleles having the most associated TCRs and HLA-C alleles having the fewest. Because counts were too low, some 17 rarely observed V segments, including chromosome 9 orphons, were excluded from the earlier analysis of 587 of the donors. At a false discovery rate of 0.05, a later analysis linked about 16,000 TCR beta sequences to specific HLA alleles. The presence/absence analyses assumed that sequencing depth was roughly uniform across donors, and that assumption may not be true. In a later analysis, HLA-associated TCR beta chains were found to be more clonally expanded and to have lower generation probabilities than equally common non-associated chains. Several of the top co-occurrence clusters appeared to be linked to parvovirus B19, influenza, CMV and Epstein-Barr virus, according to a later analysis. Immune exposure information for the cohort was limited to CMV serostatus. A further reported finding was that TCR beta sequences accurately predicted the HLA-A and HLA-B alleles for most subjects in the first cohort. The classifier was reported to diagnose cytomegalovirus status with high specificity and sensitivity in both the original cohort and the validation cohort. The authors suggested that the approach could potentially be extended to other disease states and immunological phenotypes. When HLA alleles, especially DR and DQ, strongly co-occurred, attributing TCR associations to individual alleles was difficult. Only TCR beta chains were sequenced in this cohort, and the absence of alpha or paired-chain data limited detectable features.

The cohort was made up of under 800 healthy bone marrow donors. At the time of sampling, every cohort member was nominally healthy, though immune exposures that went unrecorded were likely present. The donor was CMV seronegative and was included in the group of a few hundred seronegative cohort members. A peripheral blood sample was provided by each donor, and peripheral blood mononuclear cells were used for TCR beta sequencing. Genomic DNA was extracted from the blood cell samples with the Qiagen DNeasy Blood Extraction Kit. From cysteine to phenylalanine, the CDR3 is 13 amino acids long. Solely the CDR3 DNA is kept, with 39 bases framed from the first base. The germline V gene supplies CDR1 SGHTA and CDR2 FQGNSA. Clipping removes 4 bases from V and 2 bases from J, with 1 as the unmatched junction base count.

The sequencing sample was made of PBMCs. The TCR was taken from a male donor in good health and CMV-seronegative. The sequence joins TRBV7-2 to TRBJ2-5; 7 junctional bases match TRBD1. The CDR3 is CASSWGQQETQYF. At the DNA level, the sequence is TGTGCCAGCAGCTGGGGACAGCAAGAGACCCAGTACTTC.